These T cell receptor beta chains were read from a single sample in a study of T-cell reconstitution after alpha-beta-depleted transplantation in children. In TCRdb, the PCR reads were re-called with MiXCR into one record per CDR3 protein. The sample gives about a million distinct CDR3 sequences, about 31% of which show up once; 28% is in the top ten. The material was PBMCs, mostly from graft donor cells, obtained 360 days after TCRalphabeta/CD19-depleted stem cell transplant. These receptors were obtained from a boy under three years old who had a stem cell transplant for SCID, so the T cells may come from the graft donor. Both conserved end residues are part of each CDR3. The D gene is left open where the match is weak. Where a row states a size, it is once, few, many or the class of an expanded clone; other rows omit it.

v_call	clone_size	j_call	d_call	cdr3_aa	cdr3_nt
TRBV4-2	.	TRBJ2-7	TRBD2	CASSQHEGTTVYEQYF	TGTGCCAGCAGCCAACATGAGGGGACTACAGTCTACGAGCAGTACTTC
TRBV20-1	few	TRBJ1-2	.	CSARNRPLDYGYTF	TGCAGTGCTAGAAACAGGCCTTTAGATTATGGCTACACCTTC
TRBV10-3	.	TRBJ2-1	TRBD1	CAIRGDREVTDKQFF	TGTGCCATCAGGGGGGACAGGGAGGTTACGGATAAGCAGTTCTTC
TRBV18	.	TRBJ2-4	.	CASSQYDIQYF	TGTGCCAGCTCTCAGTATGACATTCAGTACTTC
TRBV4-3	many	TRBJ2-5	.	CASSLGEEETQYF	TGCGCCAGCAGCCTTGGGGAGGAAGAGACCCAGTACTTC
TRBV9	few	TRBJ2-7	.	CASSAGHKAYEQYF	TGTGCCAGCAGCGCCGGGCACAAGGCGTACGAGCAGTACTTC
TRBV7-9	few	TRBJ1-2	.	CASSLAGGGGGYTF	TGTGCCAGCAGCTTAGCCGGAGGGGGTGGTGGCTACACCTTC
TRBV27	few	TRBJ2-7	TRBD1	CASSLKTGGSYEQYF	TGTGCCAGCAGTTTGAAGACAGGGGGATCCTACGAGCAGTACTTC
TRBV2	few	TRBJ2-4	TRBD2	CASSGTSGGKNIQYF	TGTGCCAGCAGCGGGACTAGCGGGGGGAAAAACATTCAGTACTTC
TRBV5-1	.	TRBJ1-4	TRBD1	CASRGQGGEKLFF	TGCGCCAGCAGGGGACAGGGGGGTGAAAAACTGTTTTTT
TRBV12-3/TRBV12-4	.	TRBJ2-3	TRBD2	CASSSGTSSTDTQYF	TGTGCCAGCAGTTCCGGGACTAGCTCCACAGATACGCAGTATTTT
TRBV18	.	TRBJ2-7	.	CASSPGEQYF	TGTGCCAGCTCACCGGGAGAGCAGTACTTC
TRBV12-3/TRBV12-4	.	TRBJ2-5	.	CASGRGLQETQYF	TGTGCCAGCGGTCGGGGTTTGCAGGAGACCCAGTACTTC
TRBV2	.	TRBJ1-2	.	CASLSSGGASDNYGYTF	TGTGCCAGCCTATCGAGCGGGGGCGCTTCTGATAACTATGGCTACACCTTC
TRBV11-2	.	TRBJ1-1	.	CASSPTRTLNTEAFF	TGTGCCAGCAGCCCAACAAGGACCCTGAACACTGAAGCTTTCTTT
TRBV2	once	TRBJ2-6	.	CASRPSVDRGANVLTF	TGTGCCAGCAGGCCATCGGTCGATCGGGGGGCCAACGTCCTGACTTTC
TRBV12-3/TRBV12-4	few	TRBJ2-7	.	CASSFGTDVQYF	TGTGCCAGCAGTTTCGGGACGGACGTGCAGTACTTC
TRBV4-2	few	TRBJ2-1	TRBD2	CASSQGPSGTSSYNEQFF	TGTGCCAGCAGCCAAGGTCCTAGCGGGACGAGCTCCTACAATGAGCAGTTCTTC
TRBV4-3	few	TRBJ1-1	.	CASSRTTENTEAFF	TGCGCCAGCAGCCGGACGACAGAGAACACTGAAGCTTTCTTT
TRBV15	.	TRBJ1-5	.	CATSTRRNQPQHF	TGTGCCACCAGCACCCGAAGAAATCAGCCCCAGCATTTT
TRBV12-3/TRBV12-4	.	TRBJ1-1	.	CASSGTPLNTEAFF	TGTGCCAGCAGTGGGACACCTTTGAACACTGAAGCTTTCTTT
TRBV5-1	.	TRBJ2-2	.	CASSFPAGRNTGELFF	TGCGCCAGCAGCTTTCCCGCAGGAAGAAACACCGGGGAGCTGTTTTTT
TRBV5-1	.	TRBJ1-2	TRBD1	CASSLSGQGSAYGYTF	TGCGCCAGCAGCTTGTCGGGACAGGGATCGGCCTATGGCTACACCTTC
TRBV30	.	TRBJ2-2	.	CAWSAPGSGELFF	TGTGCCTGGAGTGCCCCAGGGTCCGGGGAGCTGTTTTTT
TRBV29-1	.	TRBJ1-5	.	CSARGPGSNQPQHF	TGCAGCGCCCGGGGTCCAGGGAGTAATCAGCCCCAGCATTTT
TRBV28	.	TRBJ2-5	TRBD2	CASSFVAGGVATQYF	TGTGCCAGCAGTTTCGTGGCGGGGGGCGTAGCGACCCAGTACTTC
TRBV7-9	few	TRBJ2-2	TRBD1	CASSLRGPPTGELFF	TGTGCCAGCAGCTTGAGGGGGCCGCCCACCGGGGAGCTGTTTTTT
TRBV4-2	once	TRBJ2-2	TRBD1	CASSQEGGLYTGELFF	TGTGCCAGCAGCCAAGAAGGGGGCCTTTACACCGGGGAGCTGTTTTTT
TRBV12-3/TRBV12-4	few	TRBJ2-3	.	CASSLDRRETDTQYF	TGTGCCAGCAGTTTGGACAGGAGGGAAACAGATACGCAGTATTTT
TRBV5-5	.	TRBJ2-2	.	CASSYAALDTGELFF	TGTGCCAGCAGCTATGCCGCCTTGGACACCGGGGAGCTGTTTTTT
TRBV6-5	.	TRBJ2-5	.	CASSYGSGRGQETQYF	TGTGCCAGCAGTTACGGCTCAGGGCGGGGCCAAGAGACCCAGTACTTC
TRBV6-1	once	TRBJ2-5	TRBD1	CASRPTGVQKETQYF	TGTGCCAGCAGACCGACAGGGGTTCAGAAAGAGACCCAGTACTTC
TRBV10-2	.	TRBJ2-5	TRBD2	CASSRSGTSGGGRETQYF	TGCGCCAGCAGTAGGTCCGGGACTAGCGGGGGAGGTCGAGAGACCCAGTACTTC
TRBV28	few	TRBJ1-2	.	CASSLVNYGYTF	TGTGCCAGCAGTTTGGTAAACTATGGCTACACCTTC
TRBV10-3	.	TRBJ2-7	.	CAISGIEGVPYEQYF	TGTGCCATCAGTGGAATTGAGGGGGTTCCCTACGAGCAGTACTTC
TRBV2	.	TRBJ2-7	TRBD1	CASRDRLYEQYF	TGTGCCAGCCGGGACAGGCTCTACGAGCAGTACTTC
TRBV5-1	once	TRBJ1-1	.	CASSLVPQGVDTEAFF	TGCGCCAGCAGCTTGGTCCCCCAGGGCGTGGACACTGAAGCTTTCTTT
TRBV7-9	.	TRBJ1-2	TRBD1	CASSGRQGRRGYTF	TGTGCCAGCAGCGGGCGACAGGGACGGCGAGGCTACACCTTC
TRBV4-1	.	TRBJ2-7	TRBD1	CASSQDGQGSYEQYF	TGCGCCAGCAGCCAAGATGGACAGGGTTCCTACGAGCAGTACTTC
TRBV6-2/TRBV6-3	.	TRBJ2-2	TRBD1	CASTVLRGRTSGTGELFF	TGTGCCAGCACCGTCCTTAGGGGGCGGACTTCGGGGACCGGGGAGCTGTTTTTT
TRBV7-9	.	TRBJ2-3	.	CASSFETVPDTQYF	TGTGCCAGCAGCTTCGAGACAGTCCCAGATACGCAGTATTTT
TRBV5-1	.	TRBJ2-1	TRBD2	CASSLEAGAYSYNEQFF	TGCGCCAGCAGCTTGGAAGCGGGGGCCTACTCCTACAATGAGCAGTTCTTC
TRBV29-1	many	TRBJ2-5	.	CSVALDRMETQYF	TGCAGCGTTGCCCTCGACAGGATGGAGACCCAGTACTTC
TRBV20-1	few	TRBJ2-7	.	CSARDGNTGRPYEQYF	TGCAGTGCTAGAGACGGCAACACGGGGAGACCCTACGAGCAGTACTTC
TRBV10-3	.	TRBJ2-2	TRBD1	CAISTHQGASTGELFF	TGTGCCATCAGCACGCACCAGGGGGCGAGCACCGGGGAGCTGTTTTTT
TRBV24-1	.	TRBJ2-3	TRBD1	CATSDNRDRRDTQYF	TGTGCCACCAGTGATAACCGGGACAGGAGAGATACGCAGTATTTT
TRBV20-1	few	TRBJ1-1	.	CSARSLLNTEAFF	TGCAGTGCTAGGTCTCTGCTGAACACTGAAGCTTTCTTT
TRBV7-2	few	TRBJ2-1	TRBD2	CASRKTSGGALNEQFF	TGTGCCAGCAGGAAAACAAGCGGGGGGGCTCTCAATGAGCAGTTCTTC
TRBV4-3	.	TRBJ2-3	TRBD1	CASSGQGVDTQYF	TGCGCCAGCAGCGGACAGGGGGTGGATACGCAGTATTTT
TRBV13	few	TRBJ2-7	.	CASSLGFPVEQYF	TGTGCCAGCAGCTTAGGCTTCCCTGTGGAGCAGTACTTC
TRBV5-5	.	TRBJ2-3	TRBD1	CASRLGQRTDTQYF	TGTGCCAGCAGGTTGGGACAGCGCACAGATACGCAGTATTTT
TRBV7-9	once	TRBJ2-5	.	CASSHDKGHQETQYF	TGTGCCAGCAGCCACGACAAGGGGCACCAAGAGACCCAGTACTTC
TRBV4-1	once	TRBJ2-1	.	CASSQEMGHLSSYNEQFF	TGCGCCAGCAGCCAAGAGATGGGGCACCTGAGCTCCTACAATGAGCAGTTCTTC
TRBV27	once	TRBJ2-5	.	CASSLVSQTRQETQYF	TGTGCCAGCAGTTTAGTTAGCCAGACCCGACAAGAGACCCAGTACTTC